One sample yielded the 23 T cell receptor beta chains listed below, sequenced in a study of graft-versus-host responses after intestinal transplantation (dated by TCRdb to the early 2020s). To isolate intraepithelial and lamina propria lymphocytes from graft specimens, dithiothreitol, EDTA incubations and collagenase D digestion were used. Library construction relied on the immunoSEQ multiplex PCR assay. Imported from immuneACCESS, the table was reduced by TCRdb to in-frame sequences with V and J called. These copies leave out some clones; in studies compared against another copy, an unresolved V gene accounts for under half, and the cause of the remainder is not known. The sample has fewer than 20,000 clones on record, 70% to 85% of them singletons. In total, the top ten clones hold around 3.6% of the sample. Source: ileum tissue, taken 14 days after transplant. The origin of the receptors is a human patient who received an intestinal transplant, so some T cells may come from the graft donor.

The J gene is TRBJ1-4, the V gene TRBV4-1; no clear D. The V end lost 4 bases, the J end lost 8 bases, and 17 bases lay between the germline ends. This CDR3 region has 15 residues. The germline CDR1 and CDR2 sequences are MGHRA and YSYEKL. The CDR3 DNA reads TGCGCCAGCAGCCGTACGTCGGGCGAAGGGGAAAAACTGTTTTTT. Translated: CASSRTSGEGEKLFF.

V and J are TRBV6-5 and TRBJ2-1; 10 bases fit TRBD2. J lost 5 bases, V lost 0 bases, and 1 base had no gene match. The CDR3 has 15 residues. Germline CDR1 MNHEY, CDR2 SVGAGI. CDR3 region: CASSYSGTSDNEQFF. CDR3 sequence (DNA): TGTGCCAGCAGTTACTCCGGGACTAGCGACAATGAGCAGTTCTTC.

This sequence joins TRBV11-2 and TRBJ1-1, with 7 bases identical to TRBD1. There are 15 residues in the CDR3. In germline, CDR1 is SGHAT, CDR2 FQNNGV. V trimming: 3 bases; J trimming: 0 bases; junction bases outside the gene matches: 4. CDR3 coding DNA: TGTGCCAGCAGCTTGACAGGGCGTATGAACACTGAAGCTTTCTTT. Amino acids: CASSLTGRMNTEAFF.

This clone has more than one count but fewer than ten. The chain employs TRBV10-3 and TRBJ1-6, with TRBD1 matching 9 bases. The CDR3 length is 18 residues. J lost 5 bases, V lost 4 bases, and 12 bases had no gene match. The germline CDR1 and CDR2 sequences are ENHRY and SYGVKD. The DNA of the CDR3 is TGTGCCATCAGTGTTTCGGACAGGGGTATAGGGAATAATTCACCCCTCCACTTT. Translated, it gives CAISVSDRGIGNNSPLHF.

This clone was counted only a few times. The chain recombines TRBV20-1 with TRBJ2-2; unclear D gene. The V end was cut by 6 bases, the J end by 6 bases, with 8 bases between. This CDR3 is built from 11 residues. Germline loops: CDR1 DFQATT, CDR2 SNEGSKA (reference sequence). Here the CDR3 reads CSAKRAGELFF. The CDR3 nucleotides read TGCAGTGCAAAGCGTGCCGGGGAGCTGTTTTTT.

This chain uses TRBV4-1 with TRBJ2-1; TRBD1 matches at 7 bases. Germline assignment: CDR1 MGHRA and CDR2 YSYEKL. With 2 bases clipped from V and 6 bases from J, the junction kept 7 bases outside the gene matches. CDR3 length equals 15 residues. The DNA for the CDR3 is TGCGCCAGCAGCCAATCGGGACAGCTACTCAATGAGCAGTTCTTC. This sequence encodes CASSQSGQLLNEQFF.

This clone has more than one count but fewer than ten. The chain uses TRBV14 and TRBJ2-7; unclear D gene. CDR1 is SGHDN, CDR2 FVKESK, per germline. The CDR3 covers 16 residues. The V gene lost 0 bases and the J gene lost 2 bases, with 14 bases spanning the gap. The CDR3 loop reads CASSQDYGTLTYEQYF. The CDR3 coding sequence is TGTGCCAGCAGCCAAGATTACGGAACACTCACCTACGAGCAGTACTTC. The full variable domain, rest sourced from reference TRBV14 and TRBJ2-7, is EAGVTQFPSHSVIEKGQTVTLRCDPISGHDNLYWYRRVMGKEIKFLLHFVKESKQDESGMPNNRFLAERTGGTYSTLKVQPAELEDSGVYFCASSQDYGTLTYEQYFGPGTRLTVT.

This clone showed up just once. V gene TRBV30 combines with J gene TRBJ2-7; D uncertain. Germline V gene data show CDR1 as GTSNPN and CDR2 as SVGIG (reference sequence). This CDR3 region has 12 residues. Trimming removed 3 bases at V and 9 bases at J, with 15 bases between. The CDR3 DNA sequence: TGTGCCTGGAGCGGCCGCAGAGGAAGGCAGTACTTC. This translates into CAWSGRRGRQYF.

The rearrangement links TRBV2 to TRBJ1-1, with a tentative D call TRBD1 (6 bases). The germline V gene encodes CDR1 SNHLY and CDR2 FYNNEI. The V and J ends lost 4 bases and 4 bases respectively, with 13 bases between them. This CDR3 has 14 residues. CDR3 sequence: CASSVLGASTEAFF. The CDR3 DNA is TGTGCCAGCAGTGTTTTGGGGGCGAGCACTGAAGCTTTCTTT.

The chain is built from TRBV6-5 and TRBJ2-2; weak D call: TRBD2 (6 bases). The length of the CDR3 is 15 residues. The V end lost 3 bases, the J end lost 6 bases, and 14 bases lay between the germline ends. Germline assignment: CDR1 MNHEY and CDR2 SVGAGI. The CDR3 here is CASSYAEGLSGELFF. CDR3 DNA: TGTGCCAGCAGTTATGCGGAGGGGTTGTCCGGGGAGCTGTTTTTT.

This clone was seen a handful of times. V and J are TRBV5-4 and TRBJ2-3; D is uncertain. CDR3 size: 13 residues. Trimming took 2 bases from V and 0 from J, leaving 4 bases between them. Looked up from germline, CDR1 is SGHNT and CDR2 is YYREEE (reference sequence). The CDR3 bases are TGTGCCAGCAGCTTCCCTAGCACAGATACGCAGTATTTT. Amino acid sequence: CASSFPSTDTQYF.

The J gene is TRBJ2-7, the V gene TRBV10-1, with D hard to call. Germline CDR1 is WNHNN and CDR2 is SYGVQD (reference sequence). The CDR3 is 14 amino acids. V dropped 3 bases and J dropped 3 bases, with 12 bases sitting between them. The CDR3 DNA follows: TGCGCCAGCAGTGACCACCTAGGGTACTACGAGCAGTACTTC. Its protein product is CASSDHLGYYEQYF.

This clone has a handful of counts. The V call is TRBV29-1, the J call TRBJ2-7; tentatively, D is TRBD2 (6 bases). The CDR3 totals 13 residues. Trimming stripped 2 bases from V and 1 base from J, with 9 bases between. Germline V gene lookup returns CDR1 SQVTM and CDR2 ANQGSEA. The CDR3 sequence: CSVEIGTSYEQYF. The CDR3 DNA is TGCAGCGTTGAAATCGGGACTTCCTACGAGCAGTACTTC.

This clone has just a few counts. The genes are TRBV19 and TRBJ2-3; tentative D call: TRBD2 (6 bases). V lost 8 bases and J lost 2, with 14 bases in between. Germline V CDR1 and CDR2: LNHDA, SQIVND (reference sequence). CDR3 length: 14 amino acids. The CDR3 DNA follows: TGTGCCAGTGCGCTGGGGGAGGACACAGATACGCAGTATTTT. Protein sequence: CASALGEDTDTQYF.

The chain has TRBV7-2 and TRBJ1-4; maybe TRBD1 (6 bases). Trimming took off 6 bases at V and 6 bases at J, with 11 bases between the two ends. Germline values: CDR1 SGHTA, CDR2 FQGNSA. This CDR3 region has 13 residues. The CDR3: CASRRGQHEKLFF. For the CDR3, the DNA is TGTGCCAGCAGGCGGGGGCAGCATGAAAAACTGTTTTTT.

Here the CDR3 reads CASSLRGSRYTEAFF. The DNA of the CDR3 is TGCGCCAGCAGCTTGAGGGGAAGTCGGTACACTGAAGCTTTCTTT. This rearrangement joins TRBV5-1 to TRBJ1-1; perhaps TRBD1 as D (5 bases). Trimming cost V 1 base and J 3 bases, with 13 bases left between them. The CDR3 is 15 amino acids. Germline V CDR1 and CDR2: SGHRS, YFSETQ.

This clone was counted a single time. The chain recombines TRBV5-4 with TRBJ2-7; 8 bases line up with TRBD1. The CDR3 contains 15 residues. Germline trimming cut 5 bases from V and 0 bases from J; bases unmatched to any gene: 7. Germline V gene sequence: CDR1 SGHNT, CDR2 YYREEE (reference sequence). The CDR3 loop is CASSPGQATSYEQYF. CDR3 DNA: TGTGCCAGCAGTCCGGGACAGGCTACCTCCTACGAGCAGTACTTC.

This clone is a singleton in its sample. This chain links TRBV4-1 with TRBJ1-1; the match to TRBD1 covers 9 bases. Germline trimming cut 3 bases from V and 4 bases from J; bases unmatched to any gene: 12. The CDR3 totals 17 residues. Germline CDR1 and CDR2: MGHRA and YSYEKL. In DNA, the CDR3 is TGCGCCAGCAGCCAGATACGGACAGGGGTGGGATTCACTGAAGCTTTCTTT. Its protein is CASSQIRTGVGFTEAFF.

The sample holds a few counts of this clone. V usage is TRBV7-9 and J usage is TRBJ2-3; D may be TRBD2 (7 bases). Germline-derived CDR1 and CDR2 are SEHNR and FQNEAQ (reference sequence). The CDR3 consists of 16 residues. Trimming left V 4 bases short and J 2 bases short, with 16 bases between. CDR3 nucleotide sequence: TGTGCCAGCAGCTCCGAGGGGGGGGGATCCACAGATACGCAGTATTTT. This sequence encodes CASSSEGGGSTDTQYF.

By sample share, this clone is large. Other nucleotide sequences in the sample specify the same CDR3. The chain employs TRBV7-6 and TRBJ2-7, with 10 bases matching TRBD2. Trimming took 2 bases from V and 3 from J; bases not matched to a gene: 1. Germline values: CDR1 SGHVS, CDR2 FNYEAQ. The CDR3 extends over 14 amino acids. The CDR3: CASSLSSGSYEQYF. The CDR3 DNA sequence: TGTGCCAGCAGCTTATCTAGCGGGAGCTACGAGCAGTACTTC. The full variable domain, completed using reference TRBV7-6 and TRBJ2-7, is GAGVSQSPRYKVTKRGQDVALRCDPISGHVSLYWYRQALGQGPEFLTYFNYEAQQDKSGLPNDRFSAERPEGSISTLTIQRTEQRDSAMYRCASSLSSGSYEQYFGPGTRLTVT.

With regard to this clone: Other nucleotide sequences from this sample produce the same CDR3. The chain uses TRBV7-6 and TRBJ2-1, with 9 bases that match TRBD2. This CDR3 has 16 residues. CDR1 is SGHVS, CDR2 FNYEAQ, per germline. With V trimmed by 2 bases and J by 2 bases, 4 bases remained unmatched. CDR3 in amino acids: CASSLRGGGAYNEQFF. The CDR3 DNA reads as TGTGCCAGCAGCTTAAGGGGCGGGGGGGCCTACAATGAGCAGTTCTTC. Using reference TRBV7-6 and TRBJ2-1 for the parts outside the CDR3, the full variable domain is GAGVSQSPRYKVTKRGQDVALRCDPISGHVSLYWYRQALGQGPEFLTYFNYEAQQDKSGLPNDRFSAERPEGSISTLTIQRTEQRDSAMYRCASSLRGGGAYNEQFFGPGTRLTVL.

The CDR3: CASSRIVGAGTGELFF. In DNA, the CDR3 is TGTGCCAGCAGCCGCATCGTGGGGGCGGGCACCGGGGAGCTGTTTTTT. The rearrangement joins TRBV4-2 to TRBJ2-2; D may be TRBD1 (6 bases). The CDR3 totals 16 residues. Germline V gene lookup returns CDR1 LGHNA and CDR2 YNFKEQ. The V end was cut by 4 bases, the J end by 4 bases, with 16 bases between.

The rearrangement joins TRBV28 to TRBJ2-6; D remains ambiguous. Trimming cost V 3 bases and J 9 bases, with 6 bases left between them. This CDR3 spans 12 amino acids. Germline CDR1 and CDR2: MDHEN and SYDVKM. Written as DNA, the CDR3 is TGTGCCAGCAGTTTCGGCATCAACGTCCTGACTTTC. As protein: CASSFGINVLTF.